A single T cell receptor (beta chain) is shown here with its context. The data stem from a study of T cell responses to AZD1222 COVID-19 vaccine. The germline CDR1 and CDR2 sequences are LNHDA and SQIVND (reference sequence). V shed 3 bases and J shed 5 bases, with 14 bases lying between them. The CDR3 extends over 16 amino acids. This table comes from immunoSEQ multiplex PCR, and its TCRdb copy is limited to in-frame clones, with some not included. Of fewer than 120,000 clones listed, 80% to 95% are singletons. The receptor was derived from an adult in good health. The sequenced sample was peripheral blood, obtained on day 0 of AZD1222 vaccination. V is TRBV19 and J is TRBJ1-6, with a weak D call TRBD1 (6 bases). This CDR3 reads CASSMGQRRDNSPLHF. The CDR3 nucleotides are TGTGCCAGTAGTATGGGACAAAGGAGAGATAATTCACCCCTCCACTTT.